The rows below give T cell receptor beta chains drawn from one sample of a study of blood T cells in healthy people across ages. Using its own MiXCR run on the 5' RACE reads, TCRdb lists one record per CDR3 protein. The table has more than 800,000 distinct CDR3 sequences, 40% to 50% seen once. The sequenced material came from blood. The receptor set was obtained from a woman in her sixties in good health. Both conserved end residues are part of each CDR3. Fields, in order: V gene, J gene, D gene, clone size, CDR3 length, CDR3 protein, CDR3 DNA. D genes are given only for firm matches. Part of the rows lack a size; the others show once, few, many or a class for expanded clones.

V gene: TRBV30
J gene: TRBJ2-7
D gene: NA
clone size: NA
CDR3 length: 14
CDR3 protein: CAWMPSTKSYEQYF
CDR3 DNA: TGTGCCTGGATGCCCTCGACGAAATCCTACGAGCAGTACTTC

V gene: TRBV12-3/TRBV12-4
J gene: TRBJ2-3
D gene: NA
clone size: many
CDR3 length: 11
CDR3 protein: CASTLKDTQYF
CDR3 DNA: TGTGCCAGCACCCTGAAAGATACGCAGTATTTT

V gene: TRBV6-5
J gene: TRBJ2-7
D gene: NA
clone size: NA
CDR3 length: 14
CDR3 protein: CASSYSPSSYEQYF
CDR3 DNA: TGTGCCAGCAGTTACTCTCCAAGCTCCTACGAGCAGTACTTC

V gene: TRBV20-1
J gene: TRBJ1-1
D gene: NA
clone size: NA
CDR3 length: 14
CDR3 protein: CSARGGGGNTETFF
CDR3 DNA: TGCAGTGCTAGAGGCGGTGGGGGGAACACTGAAACTTTCTTT

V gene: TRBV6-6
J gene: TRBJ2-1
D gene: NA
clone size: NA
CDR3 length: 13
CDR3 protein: CAGSLAEYNEQFF
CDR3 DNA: TGTGCCGGATCGTTAGCAGAGTACAATGAGCAGTTCTTC

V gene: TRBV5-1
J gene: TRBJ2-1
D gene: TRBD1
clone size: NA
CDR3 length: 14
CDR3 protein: CASSLVDRASEQFF
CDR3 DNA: TGCGCCAGCAGCTTGGTGGACAGGGCGAGTGAGCAGTTCTTC

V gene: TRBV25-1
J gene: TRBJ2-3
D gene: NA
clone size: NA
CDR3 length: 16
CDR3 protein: CASSAEDRSFTDTQYF
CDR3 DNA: TGTGCCAGCAGTGCCGAGGACCGCAGCTTCACAGATACGCAGTATTTT

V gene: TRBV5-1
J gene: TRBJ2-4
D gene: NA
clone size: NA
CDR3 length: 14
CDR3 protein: CVSSLGRDGDIQYF
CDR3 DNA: TGCGTCAGCAGCTTGGGACGGGACGGAGACATTCAGTACTTC

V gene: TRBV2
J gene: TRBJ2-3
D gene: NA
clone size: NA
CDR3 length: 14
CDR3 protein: CASSLGTPGDTQYF
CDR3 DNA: TGTGCCAGCAGTCTCGGGACTCCTGGAGATACGCAGTATTTT

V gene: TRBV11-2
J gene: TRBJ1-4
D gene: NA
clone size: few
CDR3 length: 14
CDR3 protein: CASSLRGAGEKLFF
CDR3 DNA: TGTGCCAGCAGCTTAAGGGGGGCCGGTGAAAAACTGTTTTTT

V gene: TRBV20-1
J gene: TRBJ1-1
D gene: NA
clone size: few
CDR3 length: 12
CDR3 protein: CSAPQMNTEAFF
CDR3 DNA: TGCAGTGCCCCCCAGATGAACACTGAAGCTTTCTTT

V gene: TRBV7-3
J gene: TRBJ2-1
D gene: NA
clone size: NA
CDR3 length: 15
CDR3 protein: CASSPPGNSHNEQFF
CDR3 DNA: TGTGCCAGCAGCCCCCCGGGCAACTCCCACAATGAGCAGTTCTTC

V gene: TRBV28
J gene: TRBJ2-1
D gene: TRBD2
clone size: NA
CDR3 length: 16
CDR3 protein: CASSFAGTTSSNEQFF
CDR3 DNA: TGTGCCAGCAGTTTTGCAGGGACTACCAGTAGCAATGAGCAGTTCTTC

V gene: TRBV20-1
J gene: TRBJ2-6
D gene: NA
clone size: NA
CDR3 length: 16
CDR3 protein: CSARLSRTSGANVLTF
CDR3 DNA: TGCAGTGCTAGACTTTCGCGGACCTCTGGGGCCAACGTCCTGACTTTC

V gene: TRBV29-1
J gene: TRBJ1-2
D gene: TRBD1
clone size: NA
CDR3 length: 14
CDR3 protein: CSVQGVPFGRDYTF
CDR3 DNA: TGCAGCGTCCAGGGGGTTCCGTTCGGGCGTGACTACACCTTC

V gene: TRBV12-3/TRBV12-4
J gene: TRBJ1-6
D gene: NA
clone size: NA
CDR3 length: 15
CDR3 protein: CASSPRQSHNSPLHF
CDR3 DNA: TGTGCCAGCAGTCCAAGGCAGTCTCATAATTCACCCCTCCACTTT

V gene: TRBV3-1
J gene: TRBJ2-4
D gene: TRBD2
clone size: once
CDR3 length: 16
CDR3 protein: CASSQVTSGRKNIQYF
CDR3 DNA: TGTGCCAGCAGCCAAGTCACTAGCGGGAGGAAAAACATTCAGTACTTC

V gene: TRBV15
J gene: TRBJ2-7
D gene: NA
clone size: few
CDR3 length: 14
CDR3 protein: CATSMAGPSYEQYF
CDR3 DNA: TGTGCCACCAGCATGGCAGGTCCCTCCTACGAGCAGTACTTC

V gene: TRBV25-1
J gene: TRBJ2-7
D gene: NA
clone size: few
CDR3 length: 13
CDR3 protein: CASSDAITYEQYF
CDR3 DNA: TGTGCCAGCAGTGACGCTATAACCTACGAGCAGTACTTC

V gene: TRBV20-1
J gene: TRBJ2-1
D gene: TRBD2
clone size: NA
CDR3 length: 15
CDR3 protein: CSASPLAGKYNEQFF
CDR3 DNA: TGCAGTGCTAGTCCACTAGCGGGAAAGTACAATGAGCAGTTCTTC

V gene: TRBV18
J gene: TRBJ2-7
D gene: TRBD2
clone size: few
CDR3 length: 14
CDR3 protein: CASSLAGEVYEQYF
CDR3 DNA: TGTGCCAGCTCCCTCGCGGGAGAAGTATACGAGCAGTACTTC

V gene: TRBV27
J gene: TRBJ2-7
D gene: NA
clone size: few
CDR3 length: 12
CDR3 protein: CTTGPSLYEQYF
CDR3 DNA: TGTACCACGGGACCCTCTTTGTACGAGCAGTACTTC

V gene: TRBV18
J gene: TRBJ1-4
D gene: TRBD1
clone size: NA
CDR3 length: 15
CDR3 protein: CASSPNTGAEEKLFF
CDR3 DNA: TGTGCCAGCTCACCAAATACAGGGGCGGAAGAAAAACTGTTTTTT

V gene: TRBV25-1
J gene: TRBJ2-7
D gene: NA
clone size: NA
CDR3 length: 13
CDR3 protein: CASSATASHEQYF
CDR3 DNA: TGTGCCAGCAGTGCGACAGCGTCCCACGAGCAGTACTTC

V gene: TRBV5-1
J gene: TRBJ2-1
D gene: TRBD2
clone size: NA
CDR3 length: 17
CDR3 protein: CASSLTGKAGGYNEQFF
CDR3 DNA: TGCGCCAGCAGCTTGACCGGAAAGGCGGGAGGGTACAATGAGCAGTTCTTC

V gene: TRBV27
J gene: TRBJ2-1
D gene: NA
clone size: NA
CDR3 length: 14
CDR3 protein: CASSGLTAYNEQFF
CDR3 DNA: TGTGCCAGCTCGGGGTTGACCGCCTACAATGAGCAGTTCTTC

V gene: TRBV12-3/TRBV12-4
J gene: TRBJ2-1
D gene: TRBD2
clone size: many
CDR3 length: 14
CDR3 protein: CASSRTSSYNEQFF
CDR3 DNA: TGTGCCAGCAGTCGGACTAGCTCCTACAATGAGCAGTTCTTC